This section outlines one TCR beta chain sequence together with its context. This sample was included in a study of blood T cell repertoires in COVID-19. The protocol was immunoSEQ multiplex PCR, while the TCRdb copy is restricted to in-frame clones and leaves out a portion. This sample has roughly 180,000 clones, with about 93% found just once. V dropped 2 bases and J dropped 5 bases, with 31 bases sitting between them. This CDR3 comprises 21 residues. Germline CDR1 reads GTSNPN; CDR2 reads SVGIG (reference sequence). V gene TRBV30 combines with J gene TRBJ1-6; D may be TRBD1 (5 bases). The receptor was derived from a young man with COVID-19, enrolled during active disease. What was sequenced was peripheral blood. The CDR3 is CAWSLGTAKGPRRSHNSPLHF. Written as DNA, the CDR3 is TGTGCCTGGAGTCTAGGGACTGCGAAGGGCCCTCGAAGGTCCCATAATTCACCCCTCCACTTT.